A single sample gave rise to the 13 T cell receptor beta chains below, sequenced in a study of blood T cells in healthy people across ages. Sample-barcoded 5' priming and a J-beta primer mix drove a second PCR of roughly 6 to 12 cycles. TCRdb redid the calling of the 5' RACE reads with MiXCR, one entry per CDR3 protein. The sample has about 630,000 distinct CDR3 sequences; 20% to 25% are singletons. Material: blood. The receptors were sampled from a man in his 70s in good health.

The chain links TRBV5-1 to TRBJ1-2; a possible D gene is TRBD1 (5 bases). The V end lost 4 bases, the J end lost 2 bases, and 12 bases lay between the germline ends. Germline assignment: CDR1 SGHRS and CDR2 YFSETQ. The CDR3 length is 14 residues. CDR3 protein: CASSPRTLNYGYTF. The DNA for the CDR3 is TGCGCCAGCAGCCCACGGACACTCAACTATGGCTACACCTTC.

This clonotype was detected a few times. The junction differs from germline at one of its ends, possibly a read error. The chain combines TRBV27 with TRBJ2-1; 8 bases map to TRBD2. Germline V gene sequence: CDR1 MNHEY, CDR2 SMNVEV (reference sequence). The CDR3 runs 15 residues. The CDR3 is CASSLASGLYDEQFF. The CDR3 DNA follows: TGTGCCAGCAGTTTAGCTAGCGGGCTCTACGATGAGCAGTTCTTC.

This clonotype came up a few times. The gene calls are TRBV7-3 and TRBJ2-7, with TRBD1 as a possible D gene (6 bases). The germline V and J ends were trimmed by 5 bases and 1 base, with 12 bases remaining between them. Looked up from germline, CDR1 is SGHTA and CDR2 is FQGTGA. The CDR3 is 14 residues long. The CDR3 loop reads CASSQDRPSYEQYF. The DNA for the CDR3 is TGTGCCAGCAGCCAAGACAGGCCATCCTACGAGCAGTACTTC.

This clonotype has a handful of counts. The CDR3 DNA follows: TGTGCTAGCGCCGGGGGCCACAGGGGCCTTCCGCTTGAGCAGTTCTTC. Its translation: CASAGGHRGLPLEQFF. The chain links TRBV7-7 to TRBJ2-1; the D gene is possibly TRBD1 (7 bases). The germline CDR1 and CDR2 sequences are SSHAT and FNYEAQ (reference sequence). The CDR3 runs to 16 residues.

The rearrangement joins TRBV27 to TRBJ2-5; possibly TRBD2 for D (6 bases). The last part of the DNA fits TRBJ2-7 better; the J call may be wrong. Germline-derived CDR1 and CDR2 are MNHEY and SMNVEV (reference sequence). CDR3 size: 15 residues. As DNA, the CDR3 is TGTGCCAGCAGCCCCCGGGCTCGCGGGACGTACGAGCAGTACTTC. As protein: CASSPRARGTYEQYF.

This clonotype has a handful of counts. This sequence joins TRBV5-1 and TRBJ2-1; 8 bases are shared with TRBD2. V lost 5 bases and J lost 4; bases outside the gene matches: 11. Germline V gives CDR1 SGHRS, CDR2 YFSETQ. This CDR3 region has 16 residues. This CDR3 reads CASSSGLAERYNEQFF. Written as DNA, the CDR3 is TGCGCCAGCAGTTCCGGACTAGCCGAGAGGTACAATGAGCAGTTCTTC.

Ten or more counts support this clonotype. The CDR3 bases are TGTGCCAGCAGTTTTCAGGGGGCGTCCTACGAGCAGTACTTC. Its translation is CASSFQGASYEQYF. The gene calls are TRBV12-3 or TRBV12-4 and TRBJ2-7; 8 bases align to TRBD1. The J segment lost 1 base and the V segment lost 3 bases, leaving 2 bases of the junction unmatched. The CDR3 runs to 14 residues.

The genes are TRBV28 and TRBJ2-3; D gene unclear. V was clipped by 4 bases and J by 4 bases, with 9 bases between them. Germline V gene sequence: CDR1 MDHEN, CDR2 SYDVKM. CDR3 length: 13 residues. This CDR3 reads CASSSPSADTQYF. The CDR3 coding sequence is TGTGCCAGCAGTTCCCCGAGCGCAGATACGCAGTATTTT.

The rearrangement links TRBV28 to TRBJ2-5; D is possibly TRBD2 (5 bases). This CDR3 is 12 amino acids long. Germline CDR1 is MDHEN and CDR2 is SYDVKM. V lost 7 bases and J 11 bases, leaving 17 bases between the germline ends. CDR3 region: CASTEAVGEQYF. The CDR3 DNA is TGTGCCAGCACGGAGGCCGTGGGTGAGCAGTACTTC.

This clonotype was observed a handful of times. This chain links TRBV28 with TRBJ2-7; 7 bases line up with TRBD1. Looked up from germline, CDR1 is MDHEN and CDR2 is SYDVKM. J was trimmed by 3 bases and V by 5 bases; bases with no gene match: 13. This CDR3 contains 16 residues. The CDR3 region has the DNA TGTGCCAGCAGTATCCGCACAGGGGTGTCAATCTACGAGCAGTACTTC. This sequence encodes CASSIRTGVSIYEQYF.

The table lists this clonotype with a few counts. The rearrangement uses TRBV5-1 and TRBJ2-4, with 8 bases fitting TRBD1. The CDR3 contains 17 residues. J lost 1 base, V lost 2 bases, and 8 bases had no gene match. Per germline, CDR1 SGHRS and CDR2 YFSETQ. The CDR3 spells CASSLVTGDSAKNIQYF. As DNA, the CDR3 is TGCGCCAGCAGCTTAGTGACAGGGGACTCGGCCAAAAACATTCAGTACTTC. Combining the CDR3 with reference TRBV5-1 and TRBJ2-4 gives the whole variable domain KAGVTQTPRYLIKTRGQQVTLSCSPISGHRSVSWYQQTPGQGLQFLFEYFSETQRNKGNFPGRFSGRQFSNSRSEMNVSTLELGDSALYLCASSLVTGDSAKNIQYFGAGTRLSVL.

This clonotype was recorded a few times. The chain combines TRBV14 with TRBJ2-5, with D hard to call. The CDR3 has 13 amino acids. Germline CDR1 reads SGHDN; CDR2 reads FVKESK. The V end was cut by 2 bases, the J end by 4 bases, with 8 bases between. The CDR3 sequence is CASSQPGTETQYF. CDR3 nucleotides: TGTGCCAGCAGCCAACCTGGAACAGAGACCCAGTACTTC.

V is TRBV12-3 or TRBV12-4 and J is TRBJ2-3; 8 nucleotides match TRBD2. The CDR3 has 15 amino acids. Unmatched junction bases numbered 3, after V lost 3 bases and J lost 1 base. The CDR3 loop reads CASSFPTSGTDTQYF. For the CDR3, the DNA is TGTGCCAGCAGTTTCCCGACTAGCGGCACAGATACGCAGTATTTT.